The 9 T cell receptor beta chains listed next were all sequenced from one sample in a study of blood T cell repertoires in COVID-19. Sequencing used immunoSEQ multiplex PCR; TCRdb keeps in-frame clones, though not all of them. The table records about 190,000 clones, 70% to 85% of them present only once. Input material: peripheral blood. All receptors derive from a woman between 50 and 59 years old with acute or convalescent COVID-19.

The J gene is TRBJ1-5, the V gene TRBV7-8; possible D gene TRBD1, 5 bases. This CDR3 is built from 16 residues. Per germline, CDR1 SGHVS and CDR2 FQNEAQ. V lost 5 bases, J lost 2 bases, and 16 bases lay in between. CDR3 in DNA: TGTGCCAGCAGCCGAAGACAGAAAGAGGGCAATCAGCCCCAGCATTTT. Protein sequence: CASSRRQKEGNQPQHF.

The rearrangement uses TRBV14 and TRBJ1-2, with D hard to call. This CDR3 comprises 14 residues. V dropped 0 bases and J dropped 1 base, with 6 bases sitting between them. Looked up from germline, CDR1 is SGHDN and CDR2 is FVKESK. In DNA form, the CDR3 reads TGTGCCAGCAGCCAAGAACAGATTAACTATGGCTACACCTTC. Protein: CASSQEQINYGYTF.

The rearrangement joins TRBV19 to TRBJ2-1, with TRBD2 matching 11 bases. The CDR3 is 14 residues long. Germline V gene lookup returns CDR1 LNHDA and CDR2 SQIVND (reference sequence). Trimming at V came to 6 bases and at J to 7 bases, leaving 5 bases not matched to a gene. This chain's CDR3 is CASRVAGGPNEQFF. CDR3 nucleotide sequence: TGTGCCAGTAGGGTAGCGGGGGGGCCAAATGAGCAGTTCTTC.

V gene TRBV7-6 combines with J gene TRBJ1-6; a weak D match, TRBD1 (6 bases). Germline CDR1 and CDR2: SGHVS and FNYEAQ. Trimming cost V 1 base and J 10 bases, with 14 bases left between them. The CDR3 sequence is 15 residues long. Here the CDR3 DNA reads TGTGCCAGCAGCTTAGAAGGGGGTTGGAGATCACCCCTCCACTTT. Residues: CASSLEGGWRSPLHF.

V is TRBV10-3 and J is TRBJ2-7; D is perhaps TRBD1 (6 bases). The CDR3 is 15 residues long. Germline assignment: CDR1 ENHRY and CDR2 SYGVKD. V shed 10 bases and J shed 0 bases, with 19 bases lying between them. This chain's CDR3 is CATATITGHSYEQYF. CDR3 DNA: TGTGCCACCGCTACCATAACAGGGCACTCCTACGAGCAGTACTTC.

The CDR3 loop is CASSTRQGKNIQYF. CDR3 nucleotide sequence: TGTGCCAGTAGTACCCGACAGGGAAAAAACATTCAGTACTTC. The chain is built from TRBV19 and TRBJ2-4; 7 positions match TRBD1. CDR3 length: 14 residues. CDR1 is LNHDA and CDR2 is SQIVND in the germline V gene (reference sequence). V lost 4 bases to trimming and J lost 4 bases; unmatched junction nucleotides: 4.

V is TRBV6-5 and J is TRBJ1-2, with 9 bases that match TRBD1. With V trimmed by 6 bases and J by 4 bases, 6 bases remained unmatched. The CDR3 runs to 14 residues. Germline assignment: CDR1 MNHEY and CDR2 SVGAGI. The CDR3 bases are TGTGCCAGCAGCCGGACAGGGGCGGGCTATGGCTACACCTTC. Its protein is CASSRTGAGYGYTF.

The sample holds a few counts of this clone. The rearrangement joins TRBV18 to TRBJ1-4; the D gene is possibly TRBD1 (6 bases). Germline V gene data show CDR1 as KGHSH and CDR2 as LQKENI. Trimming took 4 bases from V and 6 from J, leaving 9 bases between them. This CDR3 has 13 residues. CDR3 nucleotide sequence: TGTGCCAGCTCACAAAACAGGGATGAAAAACTGTTTTTT. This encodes CASSQNRDEKLFF.

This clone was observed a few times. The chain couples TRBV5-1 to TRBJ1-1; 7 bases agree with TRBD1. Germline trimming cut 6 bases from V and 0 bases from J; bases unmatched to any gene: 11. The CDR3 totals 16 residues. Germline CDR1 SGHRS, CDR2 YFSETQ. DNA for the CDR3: TGCGCCAGCAAAACGTATGCCGGGACAGTGAACACTGAAGCTTTCTTT. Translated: CASKTYAGTVNTEAFF.